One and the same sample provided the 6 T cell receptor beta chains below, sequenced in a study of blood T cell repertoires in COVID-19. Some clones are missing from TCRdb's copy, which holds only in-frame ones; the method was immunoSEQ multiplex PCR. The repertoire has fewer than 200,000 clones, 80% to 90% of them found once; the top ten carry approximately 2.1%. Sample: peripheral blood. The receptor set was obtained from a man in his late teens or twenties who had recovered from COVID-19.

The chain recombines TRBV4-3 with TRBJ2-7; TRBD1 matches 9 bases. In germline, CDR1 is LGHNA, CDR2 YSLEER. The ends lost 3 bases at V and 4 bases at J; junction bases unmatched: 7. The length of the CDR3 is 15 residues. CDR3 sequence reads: CASSQSYRGQYEQYF. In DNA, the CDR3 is TGCGCCAGCAGCCAGTCTTACAGGGGGCAATACGAGCAGTACTTC.

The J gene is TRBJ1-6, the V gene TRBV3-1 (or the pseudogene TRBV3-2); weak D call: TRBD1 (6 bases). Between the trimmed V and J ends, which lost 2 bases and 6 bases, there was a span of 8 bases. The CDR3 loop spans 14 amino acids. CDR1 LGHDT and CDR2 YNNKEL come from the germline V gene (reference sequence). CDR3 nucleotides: TGTGCCAGCAGCCAAACAGGGTTTAATTCACCCCTCCACTTT. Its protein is CASSQTGFNSPLHF.

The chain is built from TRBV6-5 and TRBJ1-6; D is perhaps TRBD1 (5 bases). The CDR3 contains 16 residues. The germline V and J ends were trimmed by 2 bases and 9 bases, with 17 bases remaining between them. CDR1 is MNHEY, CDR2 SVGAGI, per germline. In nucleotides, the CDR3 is TGTGCCAGCAGTTACAAGGGTGTCCAGGGAGGTTCACCCCTCCACTTT. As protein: CASSYKGVQGGSPLHF.

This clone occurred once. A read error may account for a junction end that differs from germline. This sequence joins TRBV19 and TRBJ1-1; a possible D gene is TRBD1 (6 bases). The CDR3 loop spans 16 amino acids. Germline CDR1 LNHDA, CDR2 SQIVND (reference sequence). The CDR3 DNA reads TGTGCCAGTAGCACGACCGGACAGCCTGGGGACACTCAAGCTTTCTTT. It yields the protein CASSTTGQPGDTQAFF.

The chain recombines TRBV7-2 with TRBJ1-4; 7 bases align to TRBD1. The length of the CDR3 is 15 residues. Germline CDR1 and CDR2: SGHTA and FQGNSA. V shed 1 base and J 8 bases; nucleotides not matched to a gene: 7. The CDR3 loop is CASSLEDREKEKLFF. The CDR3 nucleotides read TGTGCCAGCAGCTTAGAAGACAGGGAAAAGGAAAAACTGTTTTTT.

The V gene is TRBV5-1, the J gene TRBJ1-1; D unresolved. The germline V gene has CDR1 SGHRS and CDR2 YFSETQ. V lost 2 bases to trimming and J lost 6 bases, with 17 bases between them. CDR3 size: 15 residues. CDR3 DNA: TGCGCCAGCAGCTTTAGGCCGTATGGGGAGTCTGAAGCTTTCTTT. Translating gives CASSFRPYGESEAFF.